This T cell receptor (beta chain) appears in the sequencing data of a study of blood T cell repertoires in COVID-19. Study-level information: The study drew acute and convalescent COVID-19 samples from the United States, Italy and Spain.

Original methodology: Cell counts per sample came from amplifying reference gene primers. Using immunoSEQ multiplex PCR, the repertoire was profiled, and TCRdb retains in-frame clones only, with some absent. The V and J calls and clone size come from that table; D and trimming were worked out from the DNA. The profile shows roughly 43,000 clones, about 88% of them singletons. Participant age was about 18 to 100 years, and participants resided in fewer than 25 US areas. The V gene's germline CDR1 is SGHAT and CDR2 FQNNGV. J gave up 2 bases and V 4 bases, and 5 bases lay outside the gene matches. This CDR3 has 15 residues.

The sequence came from a woman in her fifties or sixties who had recovered from COVID-19. The specimen was PBMCs or T cells enriched from blood (not recorded which). The rearrangement joins TRBV11-2 to TRBJ2-5; the match to TRBD2 covers 9 bases. The CDR3 loop reads CASSSRLAAQETQYF. The CDR3 region has the DNA TGTGCCAGCAGCTCTAGACTAGCGGCACAAGAGACCCAGTACTTC.